What follows describes a single TCR beta chain. Its target is unknown. Time point of the sample: baseline, week 1 (first vaccination visit). Treatment in this sample: pre-vaccination baseline after standard-of-care therapy. Using immunoSEQ multiplex PCR, the repertoire was profiled, and TCRdb retains in-frame clones only, with some absent. The sample holds approximately 35,000 clones, around 85% seen once. This sample was included in a study of a mutant IDH1 vaccine in newly diagnosed glioma. Study in general: Treatment recipients were 62.5% male and around 38% female, and their mean age was roughly 40 years. General study results and limits: Vaccine-induced responses were seen in roughly 93% of patients, spanning several MHC alleles.

The CDR3 contains 17 residues. V was clipped by 5 bases and J by 0 bases; unmatched bases: 5. Germline loops: CDR1 SGHVS, CDR2 FNYEAQ. This receptor was taken from a woman in her thirties or forties with glioma. Sequenced material: PBMCs, taken from a glioma patient treated with radiotherapy, temozolomide or both. The chain combines TRBV7-6 with TRBJ2-3; 13 bases agree with TRBD2. This CDR3 reads CASSLGLAGTSTDTQYF. The DNA for the CDR3 is TGTGCCAGCAGCCTGGGACTAGCGGGGACTAGCACAGATACGCAGTATTTT.